The present TCR beta chain was sequenced within a study of beta chain features in type 1 diabetes. Markers CD45RO/CCR7/CD25/CD127/CD95/CD27 served to sort CD4+ naive, central memory, regulatory and stem cell-like memory cells. Study results and caveats: Patients with type 1 diabetes showed fewer VDJ junction insertions and more deletions. TCRB CDR3s from Type 1 diabetes patients were moderately but significantly shorter in all four CD4+ subsets. cDNA-based sequencing might over-represent cells highly expressing TCR.

The J segment lost 0 bases and the V segment lost 5 bases, leaving 5 bases of the junction unmatched. This CDR3 has 15 amino acids. CDR1 is PRHDT, CDR2 FYEKMQ, per germline (reference sequence). A remark on this clone: Its antigen remains unknown.

Investigators reverse transcribed all isolated RNA, so they sequenced expressed TCRB transcripts. Only in-frame clones appear in the TCRdb table, and some are missing; sequencing was by immunoSEQ multiplex PCR. The data contain some 150,000 clones, about 9.7% of them singletons. This receptor was obtained from a middle-aged woman in good health. The V call is TRBV13, the J call TRBJ2-3; 7 bases are a match to TRBD2. Sequenced sample: central memory CD4+ T cells from blood. The CDR3 nucleotides are TGTGCCAGCAGCGGCCGGACTAGAAGCACAGATACGCAGTATTTT. Translated, it gives CASSGRTRSTDTQYF.